The 23 T cell receptor beta chains reported below all come from one sample, sequenced in a study of T cells in Graves' hyperthyroidism and ophthalmopathy. There were TCR beta CDR3 regions amplified from RNA transcripts. The primer set for the first-round RT-PCR of the TCR CDR3 was HTBI. TCRdb itself ran the multiplex PCR reads through MiXCR, one entry per CDR3 protein. The profile shows hundreds of thousands of distinct CDR3 sequences, approximately 40% of them singletons. Specimen: blood. These TCRs come from a woman aged 40 to 55 with Graves' hyperthyroidism.

This clonotype was seen only a few times. The chain joins TRBV7-9 to TRBJ2-2; no reliable D call. This CDR3 contains 13 residues. The V gene lost 5 bases and the J gene lost 6 bases, with 10 bases spanning the gap. CDR1 SEHNR and CDR2 FQNEAQ come from the germline V gene (reference sequence). The CDR3 DNA reads TGTGCCAGCAGCCTCCGGTTTGCCGGGGAGCTGTTTTTT. Translation: CASSLRFAGELFF.

This clonotype has a handful of counts. The V and J genes are TRBV20-1 and TRBJ1-1, with D unclear. The CDR3 runs 14 residues. Germline V lookup: CDR1 DFQATT, CDR2 SNEGSKA (reference sequence). Trimming pared 0 bases from V and 3 bases from J, leaving 11 bases between. The CDR3 is CSARDSEIYTEAFF. In DNA form, the CDR3 reads TGCAGTGCTAGAGACAGCGAGATCTACACTGAAGCTTTCTTT.

This clonotype was recorded at least ten times. The genes are TRBV7-9 and TRBJ2-7, with 10 nucleotides matching TRBD1. The junction had 16 bases not matched to a gene; V was cut back by 10 bases and J by 7 bases. CDR1 and CDR2 (germline): SEHNR, FQNEAQ (reference sequence). This CDR3 region has 15 residues. The CDR3 here is CATLLTGGFAKEQYF. The DNA of the CDR3 is TGTGCCACCCTTTTGACAGGGGGCTTTGCGAAAGAGCAGTACTTC.

This clonotype occurred many times. The chain joins TRBV15 to TRBJ2-7; 8 nucleotides line up with TRBD2. Germline trimming cut 1 base from V and 5 bases from J; bases unmatched to any gene: 4. In germline, CDR1 is LNHNV, CDR2 YYDKDF (reference sequence). This CDR3 is 14 amino acids long. CDR3 protein: CATSRARGENEQYF. CDR3 DNA: TGTGCCACCAGCAGAGCGCGGGGGGAGAACGAGCAGTACTTC.

This clonotype was recorded at least ten times. This chain connects TRBV12-3 or TRBV12-4 to TRBJ2-7; 7 nucleotides agree with TRBD2. This CDR3 spans 14 amino acids. V gave up 3 bases and J gave up 1 base; unmatched junction bases: 3. The CDR3 DNA reads as TGTGCCAGCAGTTTCCCGGGAGGATCCTACGAGCAGTACTTC. It translates to CASSFPGGSYEQYF.

The gene calls are TRBV7-6 and TRBJ2-6; unclear D gene. The germline V gene has CDR1 SGHVS and CDR2 FNYEAQ. CDR3 length: 8 amino acids. Trimming stripped 4 bases from V and 15 bases from J, with 1 base between. The DNA for the CDR3 is TGTGCCAGCAGCTGCCTGACTTTC. Translating it yields CASSCLTF.

With respect to this clonotype: A much larger clone differs from this one at a single base, so this may be a read error. The chain has TRBV7-2 and TRBJ1-2; no firm D call. This CDR3 has 13 residues. CDR1 SGHTA and CDR2 FQGNSA come from the germline V gene. CDR3: CVSSPPGSGGYTF. CDR3 sequence (DNA): TGTGTCAGCAGCCCCCCGGGTTCCGGTGGCTACACCTTC.

The chain recombines TRBV10-3 with TRBJ2-6; D possibly corresponds to TRBD1 (5 bases). CDR3 length: 13 residues. The germline V gene encodes CDR1 ENHRY and CDR2 SYGVKD. V was shortened by 8 bases and J by 2 bases, with 7 bases between the two germline ends. The CDR3 coding sequence is TGTGCCATCCAGGGTGCTGGGGCCAACGTCCTGACTTTC. Translated, it gives CAIQGAGANVLTF.

Notes on this clonotype: This sequence may be a read error, since a much larger clone differs from it by one base. The V gene is TRBV7-9, the J gene TRBJ1-5; 7 bases fit TRBD1. The germline CDR1 and CDR2 sequences are SEHNR and FQNEAQ (reference sequence). The CDR3 covers 13 residues. J lost 5 bases, V lost 4 bases, and 2 bases had no gene match. The CDR3 bases are TGTGCCAGCAGCTGGGGGACAGATCAGCCCCAGCATTTT. Its translation: CASSWGTDQPQHF.

This clonotype was recorded at least ten times. This chain joins TRBV4-3 and TRBJ1-2; D remains ambiguous. Germline-derived CDR1 and CDR2 are LGHNA and YSLEER. Trimming left V 0 bases short and J 3 bases short, with 5 bases between. This CDR3 region has 13 residues. The CDR3 protein is CASSQEEDYGYTF. Here the CDR3 DNA reads TGCGCCAGCAGCCAAGAGGAGGACTATGGCTACACCTTC.

This clonotype has a handful of counts. The rearrangement links TRBV12-3 or TRBV12-4 to TRBJ1-2; 8 bases are shared with TRBD1. This CDR3 region has 13 residues. The V segment lost 6 bases and the J segment 4 bases; nucleotides outside the gene matches: 4. CDR3 nucleotide sequence: TGTGCCAGCAGCTACACAGGGGGCTATGGCTACACCTTC. Residues: CASSYTGGYGYTF.

The chain recombines TRBV14 with TRBJ2-7; TRBD1 is a possible D gene (5 bases). CDR3 length: 14 amino acids. The V gene lost 1 base and the J gene lost 3 bases, with 10 bases spanning the gap. CDR1 is SGHDN and CDR2 is FVKESK in the germline V gene. CDR3 coding DNA: TGTGCCAGCAGCCAAGGGGCAGGGCTCTACGAGCAGTACTTC. It yields the protein CASSQGAGLYEQYF. The complete variable domain, with remaining parts taken from reference TRBV14 and TRBJ2-7, reads EAGVTQFPSHSVIEKGQTVTLRCDPISGHDNLYWYRRVMGKEIKFLLHFVKESKQDESGMPNNRFLAERTGGTYSTLKVQPAELEDSGVYFCASSQGAGLYEQYFGPGTRLTVT.

The CDR3 sequence: CASSQERWAGELFF. Here the CDR3 DNA reads TGCGCCAGCAGCCAAGAACGTTGGGCCGGGGAGCTGTTTTTT. The J gene is TRBJ2-2, the V gene TRBV4-1; no clear D. The germline CDR1 and CDR2 sequences are MGHRA and YSYEKL. V shed 0 bases and J shed 6 bases, with 8 bases lying between them. CDR3 length: 14 residues.

The sample holds many counts of this clonotype. The gene calls are TRBV7-2 and TRBJ1-6, with 10 bases lining up with TRBD1. Germline trimming cut 7 bases from V and 10 bases from J; bases unmatched to any gene: 10. CDR1 and CDR2 from the germline V gene are SGHTA and FQGNSA. The CDR3 is made up of 15 amino acids. CDR3 nucleotide sequence: TGTGCCAGCATGCGGACAGACAGGGGGCACTCACCCCTCCACTTT. It yields the protein CASMRTDRGHSPLHF. The full variable domain, with the rest looked up from reference TRBV7-2 and TRBJ1-6, is GAGVSQSPSNKVTEKGKDVELRCDPISGHTALYWYRQSLGQGLEFLIYFQGNSAPDKSGLPSDRFSAERTGGSVSTLTIQRTQQEDSAVYLCASMRTDRGHSPLHFGNGTRLTVT.

The CDR3 coding sequence is TGTGCCAGCAGTTACTCGCCGGGGAATTATAGCAATCAGCCCCAGCATTTT. Its protein is CASSYSPGNYSNQPQHF. J is TRBJ1-5 and V is TRBV6-5; D ambiguous. CDR3 length: 17 amino acids. The ends were cut back, 0 bases at V and 0 bases at J, with 12 bases in the middle. Germline loops: CDR1 MNHEY, CDR2 SVGAGI.

This clonotype occurred many times. J is TRBJ2-7 and V is TRBV25-1; 7 bases line up with TRBD2. CDR3 length equals 17 residues. Germline lookup yields CDR1 MGHDK and CDR2 SYGVNS. J lost 5 bases, V lost 4 bases, and 17 bases had no gene match. The CDR3 region is CASSVGPVKGGSDEQYF. In nucleotides, the CDR3 is TGTGCCAGCAGTGTGGGTCCTGTTAAGGGCGGGAGTGACGAGCAGTACTTC.

This clonotype was counted a few times. V gene TRBV7-9 combines with J gene TRBJ2-7; no reliable D call. V dropped 6 bases and J dropped 4 bases, with 16 bases sitting between them. This CDR3 has 14 amino acids. Germline values: CDR1 SEHNR, CDR2 FQNEAQ (reference sequence). The CDR3 DNA reads as TGTGCCAGCAGTCCGCGACTGAGTATTTACGAGCAGTACTTC. Translated, it gives CASSPRLSIYEQYF.

This clonotype was recorded once. Sequence at one end of the junction differs from germline and may be a read error. This rearrangement joins TRBV14 to TRBJ1-3; D remains unclear. The CDR3 totals 15 residues. The germline V gene encodes CDR1 SGHDN and CDR2 FVKESK. Here the CDR3 reads CGSSLRLGDGNTIYF. For the CDR3, the DNA is TGTGGCAGCAGCTTAAGGTTAGGCGATGGAAACACCATATACTTT.

The CDR3 DNA reads TGCAGTGCTCCCTTCGGGACTAGCGGGCCAGATACGCAGTATTTT. It translates to CSAPFGTSGPDTQYF. The chain employs TRBV20-1 and TRBJ2-3, with 12 bases aligning to TRBD2. CDR1 is DFQATT and CDR2 is SNEGSKA in the germline V gene (reference sequence). The V gene end was trimmed by 5 bases and the J gene end by 4 bases; junction bases not matched to a gene: 7. The length of the CDR3 is 15 residues.

The V gene is TRBV10-3, the J gene TRBJ2-5, with 11 bases identical to TRBD2. The CDR3 covers 15 residues. V lost 6 bases, J lost 2 bases, and 5 bases stayed unmatched. The germline V gene encodes CDR1 ENHRY and CDR2 SYGVKD. The CDR3 DNA follows: TGTGCCATCAGCTCGGGACTAGCGGAACAAGAGACCCAGTACTTC. Translation: CAISSGLAEQETQYF.

The V call is TRBV7-2, the J call TRBJ2-7, with TRBD2 matching over 10 bases. Germline V CDR1 and CDR2: SGHTA, FQGNSA. J lost 3 bases, V lost 3 bases, and 2 bases had no gene match. The CDR3 covers 14 residues. The CDR3 sequence is CASSFSGGFYEQYF. Here the CDR3 DNA reads TGTGCCAGCAGCTTTAGCGGGGGGTTCTACGAGCAGTACTTC.

J is TRBJ1-4 and V is TRBV10-3, with a weak D call TRBD1 (6 bases). Trimming pared 2 bases from V and 6 bases from J, leaving 13 bases between. The CDR3 contains 15 residues. In germline, CDR1 is ENHRY, CDR2 SYGVKD. CDR3 DNA sequence: TGTGCCATCAGTGAGGAGGGAGGGGGAGATGAAAAACTGTTTTTT. This gives the protein CAISEEGGGDEKLFF.

The sample holds many counts of this clonotype. This rearrangement joins TRBV10-3 to TRBJ1-1; no firm D call. CDR3 length equals 11 residues. V lost 10 bases, J lost 5 bases, and 11 bases lay in between. Germline values: CDR1 ENHRY, CDR2 SYGVKD. This chain's CDR3 is CATIRGTEAFF. The CDR3 nucleotides read TGTGCCACGATTCGGGGTACTGAAGCTTTCTTT.